These 8 T cell receptor beta chains came from one sample sequenced in a study of T cells in Graves' hyperthyroidism and ophthalmopathy. The source material, RNA transcripts, was used to amplify TCR beta CDR3 regions. An initial round of RT-PCR targeting the TCR CDR3 relied on the HTBI primer set. MiXCR, run by TCRdb on the multiplex PCR reads, gives a single entry per CDR3 protein. In the table there are fewer than 350,000 distinct CDR3 sequences, around a sixth of which are singletons. Sequencing was performed on blood. These receptors all come from a woman between 40 and 50 years old with Graves' ophthalmopathy.

This clonotype was seen at least ten times. The chain uses TRBV20-1 and TRBJ1-1; no clear D. This CDR3 comprises 12 residues. Germline values: CDR1 DFQATT, CDR2 SNEGSKA (reference sequence). V lost 0 bases and J 12 bases, leaving 14 bases between the germline ends. CDR3 nucleotide sequence: TGCAGTGCTAGAGATGGACCCACCAAACCTTTCTTT. It specifies CSARDGPTKPFF.

The V and J genes are TRBV19 and TRBJ1-5; D is unclear. The V gene lost 8 bases and the J gene lost 0 bases, with 14 bases spanning the gap. Germline-derived CDR1 and CDR2 are LNHDA and SQIVND (reference sequence). CDR3 length equals 15 residues. CDR3 nucleotide sequence: TGTGCCAGTCTGAGCCCAGGACTTAGCAATCAGCCCCAGCATTTT. Translating it yields CASLSPGLSNQPQHF. Full variable domain (outside the CDR3, taken from reference TRBV19 and TRBJ1-5): DGGITQSPKYLFRKEGQNVTLSCEQNLNHDAMYWYRQDPGQGLRLIYYSQIVNDFQKGDIAEGYSVSREKKESFPLTVTSAQKNPTAFYLCASLSPGLSNQPQHFGDGTRLSIL.

The sample holds many counts of this clonotype. This CDR3 is CASSWGTRQETQYF. The CDR3 region has the DNA TGTGCCAGCAGTTGGGGGACAAGACAAGAGACCCAGTACTTC. V gene TRBV12-3 or TRBV12-4 combines with J gene TRBJ2-5; tentatively, D is TRBD1 (6 bases). This CDR3 spans 14 amino acids. Trimming took 4 bases from V and 2 from J, leaving 11 bases between them.

This clonotype was seen ten or more times. The J gene is TRBJ2-7, the V gene TRBV28; 12 bases match TRBD1. Germline CDR1 reads MDHEN; CDR2 reads SYDVKM. The trim removed 3 bases at V and 4 bases at J, leaving 4 bases unmatched. This CDR3 has 15 residues. The DNA of the CDR3 is TGTGCCAGCAGTTTGGGGACAGGGGGCAGTTACGAGCAGTACTTC. It specifies CASSLGTGGSYEQYF. Complete variable domain (other parts from reference TRBV28 and TRBJ2-7): DVKVTQSSRYLVKRTGEKVFLECVQDMDHENMFWYRQDPGLGLRLIYFSYDVKMKEKGDIPEGYSVSREKKERFSLILESASTNQTSMYLCASSLGTGGSYEQYFGPGTRLTVT.

The sample holds many counts of this clonotype. The chain uses TRBV6-1 and TRBJ2-1, with D tentatively TRBD2 (5 bases). Per the germline V gene, CDR1 is MNHNS and CDR2 is SASEGT. V was trimmed by 1 base and J by 4 bases, leaving 11 bases between them. The length of the CDR3 is 15 residues. CDR3 region: CASSEEDSAYNEQFF. In nucleotides, the CDR3 is TGTGCCAGCAGTGAAGAGGATAGCGCATACAATGAGCAGTTCTTC.

This clonotype was found many times. V usage is TRBV20-1 and J usage is TRBJ1-1, with unresolved D. CDR3 length equals 12 residues. The V end lost 4 bases, the J end lost 4 bases, and 10 bases lay between the germline ends. Germline CDR1 DFQATT, CDR2 SNEGSKA (reference sequence). The CDR3 spells CSAKIGSTEAFF. The CDR3 region has the DNA TGCAGTGCTAAAATCGGTAGCACTGAAGCTTTCTTT.

This clonotype was picked up many times. This sequence joins TRBV28 and TRBJ2-7; 9 bases agree with TRBD1. CDR3 length: 15 residues. Unmatched junction bases numbered 10, after V lost 4 bases and J lost 6 bases. Germline V gene data show CDR1 as MDHEN and CDR2 as SYDVKM. In DNA form, the CDR3 reads TGTGCCAGCAGTTCAACCGGGACAGGGACCTCCGAGCAGTACTTC. This sequence encodes CASSSTGTGTSEQYF.

This clonotype was recorded many times. V usage is TRBV20-1 and J usage is TRBJ2-5; TRBD1 matches at 8 bases. The ends lost 4 bases at V and 5 bases at J; junction bases unmatched: 9. Looked up from germline, CDR1 is DFQATT and CDR2 is SNEGSKA (reference sequence). This CDR3 has 14 residues. The chain's CDR3 is CSAKWQGASETQYF. The CDR3 nucleotides are TGCAGTGCTAAGTGGCAGGGGGCTTCGGAGACCCAGTACTTC.